The clone carrying this TCR beta chain is a singleton in its sample. Its antigen is not known. V was shortened by 5 bases and J by 0 bases, with 8 bases between the two germline ends. CDR1 SNHLY and CDR2 FYNNEI come from the germline V gene. This CDR3 is built from 14 residues. The sample is drawn from a study of T cell repertoires in cytomegalovirus infection. Study in general: Recently identified HLA-C-restricted and well-studied HLA-B-restricted CMV epitopes were used. Public TCR beta signatures provided an indication of both CMV infection and a matching HLA type. General study findings and limits: Based on cumulative public TCR beta family frequency, carriers of CMV plus the relevant HLA were identified. In two of eight donors, the top clonotype was HLA-C-restricted CMV-specific.

TCRdb re-called the reads through MiXCR, storing one row per CDR3 protein. The sample has hundreds of thousands of distinct CDR3 sequences; roughly 33% are singletons. The sample was cultured PBMCs, taken from culture after CMV antigen stimulation. The chain employs TRBV2 and TRBJ1-3, with D unresolved. The source of this sequence is a human donor in good health (CMV status not recorded). Some clones in this sample may be carry-over from other donors' samples. CDR3 nucleotide sequence: TGTGCCAGCAGTTCAGGACCCTCTGGAAACACCATATATTTT. Its protein is CASSSGPSGNTIYF. Using reference TRBV2 and TRBJ1-3 for the parts outside the CDR3, the full variable domain is EPEVTQTPSHQVTQMGQEVILRCVPISNHLYFYWYRQILGQKVEFLVSFYNNEISEKSEIFDDQFSVERPDGSNFTLKIRSTKLEDSAMYFCASSSGPSGNTIYFGEGSWLTVV.